These 28 T cell receptor beta chains were all obtained from the same sample, sequenced in a study of T-cell reconstitution after alpha-beta-depleted transplantation in children. Researchers prepared the TCRbeta library using unique molecular identifiers, the study reports. A single record per CDR3 protein comes from TCRdb applying MiXCR to the PCR reads. In the table there are about 98,000 distinct CDR3 sequences, roughly 7.1% of which are singletons. Sample: PBMCs, taken before TCRalphabeta/CD19-depleted stem cell transplant. The source of these receptors is a boy aged 2 to 10 with acute lymphoblastic leukemia, due to receive a stem cell transplant.

This sequence joins TRBV20-1 and TRBJ2-1; unclear D gene. CDR1 DFQATT and CDR2 SNEGSKA come from the germline V gene (reference sequence). V dropped 5 bases and J dropped 5 bases, with 13 bases sitting between them. The CDR3 has 13 residues. CDR3 DNA: TGCAGTGCTTCACGGCCAATAGACAATGAGCAGTTCTTC. Its protein is CSASRPIDNEQFF.

This clonotype turned up a few times. The chain recombines TRBV19 with TRBJ2-5; TRBD1 matches 9 bases. There are 17 residues in the CDR3. V was clipped by 5 bases and J by 7 bases; unmatched bases: 17. Germline CDR1 is LNHDA and CDR2 is SQIVND (reference sequence). CDR3 residues: CASSGVSAPGQGGTQYF. The DNA of the CDR3 is TGTGCCAGTAGTGGTGTTTCGGCCCCGGGACAGGGAGGGACCCAGTACTTC.

This clonotype turned up a few times. The chain joins TRBV9 to TRBJ1-1, with 7 bases that match TRBD1. Germline loops: CDR1 SGDLS, CDR2 YYNGEE. Germline trimming cut 2 bases from V and 8 bases from J; bases unmatched to any gene: 15. The CDR3 contains 16 residues. The chain's CDR3 is CASSVLLGGGVGEAFF. The CDR3 bases are TGTGCCAGCAGCGTGCTACTTGGAGGGGGCGTGGGGGAAGCTTTCTTT.

This chain uses TRBV3-1 with TRBJ1-2; no clear D gene. V was cut by 3 bases and J by 14 bases, with 7 bases left in between. The germline V gene has CDR1 LGHDT and CDR2 YNNKEL (reference sequence). The CDR3 has 9 amino acids. CDR3 amino acids: CASSHPLTF. CDR3 coding DNA: TGTGCCAGCAGCCACCCCCTGACCTTC.

This clonotype was seen many times. This chain joins TRBV7-2 and TRBJ2-1; 11 nucleotides align to TRBD2. V shed 5 bases, J shed 2 bases, and the junction held 2 bases outside the gene matches. This CDR3 region has 15 residues. The V gene's germline CDR1 is SGHTA and CDR2 FQGNSA. Written as DNA, the CDR3 is TGTGCCAGCAGCACTAGCGGGGGCACCTACAATGAGCAGTTCTTC. Translating gives CASSTSGGTYNEQFF.

This clonotype was found many times. V and J are TRBV18 and TRBJ2-1; possible D gene TRBD1, 5 bases. The CDR3 runs to 14 residues. V was cut by 2 bases and J by 10 bases, with 15 bases left in between. Germline CDR1 KGHSH, CDR2 LQKENI. This CDR3 reads CASSPRQSPAEQFF. The CDR3 DNA reads as TGTGCCAGCTCACCAAGACAGAGCCCAGCGGAGCAGTTCTTC.

The table lists this clonotype with many counts. The chain's CDR3 is CASSATGTGGQFF. CDR3 sequence (DNA): TGTGCCAGCAGCGCAACCGGGACCGGGGGTCAGTTCTTC. The chain is built from TRBV7-8 and TRBJ2-1, with D perhaps matching TRBD2 (6 bases). The germline V gene has CDR1 SGHVS and CDR2 FQNEAQ. V was trimmed by 5 bases and J by 13 bases, leaving 18 bases between them. This CDR3 is 13 amino acids long.

This clonotype turned up a few times. The chain carries TRBV28 and TRBJ2-7; D is possibly TRBD1 (6 bases). Trimming cost V 4 bases and J 3 bases, with 22 bases left between them. The germline gives CDR1 MDHEN, CDR2 SYDVKM. The CDR3 covers 17 residues. The CDR3 protein is CASSYNRVPQSLYEQYF. The CDR3 region has the DNA TGTGCCAGCAGTTACAACAGGGTTCCCCAATCTCTCTACGAGCAGTACTTC.

V and J are TRBV7-8 and TRBJ2-7; TRBD1 or TRBD2 may be the D gene (5 bases each). V was clipped by 7 bases and J by 1 base, with 11 bases between them. Germline V gene data show CDR1 as SGHVS and CDR2 as FQNEAQ. CDR3 length: 13 residues. CDR3 nucleotide sequence: TGTGCCAGCACCCTGGGGGATTCCTACGAGCAGTACTTC. Its translation is CASTLGDSYEQYF.

This clonotype was recorded many times. The V call is TRBV9, the J call TRBJ2-2, with D perhaps TRBD1 or TRBD2 (5 bases each). Germline lookup yields CDR1 SGDLS and CDR2 YYNGEE. The CDR3 contains 14 residues. V lost 7 bases and J 5 bases, leaving 15 bases between the germline ends. The CDR3 DNA reads TGTGCCAGCGTAACGGGGACGTTGACCGGGGAGCTGTTTTTT. Translation: CASVTGTLTGELFF.

This clonotype appeared many times. The gene calls are TRBV6-2 or TRBV6-3 and TRBJ2-4, with 10 bases fitting TRBD2. Germline values: CDR1 MNHEY, CDR2 SVGEGT. V lost 6 bases to trimming and J lost 2 bases; unmatched junction nucleotides: 13. The CDR3 sequence is 18 residues long. CDR3 protein: CASSPGLAALLTKNIQYF. CDR3 in DNA: TGTGCCAGCAGCCCCGGACTAGCGGCCCTCTTAACCAAAAACATTCAGTACTTC.

This clonotype came up many times. CDR3 sequence (DNA): TGTGCCAGCAGCACGACAGGGTTCGAGACCCAGTACTTC. This sequence encodes CASSTTGFETQYF. This sequence joins TRBV12-3 or TRBV12-4 and TRBJ2-5; 7 bases line up with TRBD1. Trimming cost V 6 bases and J 5 bases; bases outside gene matches: 6. CDR3 length equals 13 residues.

This sequence joins TRBV19 and TRBJ1-1; 11 bases agree with TRBD1. The length of the CDR3 is 16 residues. Per the germline V gene, CDR1 is LNHDA and CDR2 is SQIVND (reference sequence). Trimming at V came to 3 bases and at J to 5 bases, leaving 8 bases not matched to a gene. The CDR3 sequence is CASSMVRGTGGTEAFF. As DNA, the CDR3 is TGTGCCAGTAGTATGGTTCGCGGGACAGGGGGAACTGAAGCTTTCTTT.

This clonotype was recorded a few times. This chain joins TRBV6-4 and TRBJ2-1; the D gene is possibly TRBD2 (6 bases). CDR1 is MRHNA and CDR2 is SNTAGT in the germline V gene. The V end was cut by 3 bases, the J end by 7 bases, with 19 bases between. The CDR3 runs 16 residues. The CDR3 spells CASSESSASEGNEQFF. The CDR3 coding sequence is TGTGCCAGCAGTGAATCGTCGGCTAGCGAGGGAAATGAGCAGTTCTTC.

This clonotype has a handful of counts. The chain has TRBV5-1 and TRBJ2-3; D remains ambiguous. Germline V lookup: CDR1 SGHRS, CDR2 YFSETQ. Trimming pared 3 bases from V and 5 bases from J, leaving 13 bases between. This CDR3 has 14 residues. The CDR3 region is CASSSMIRVDTQYF. The CDR3 DNA reads TGCGCCAGCAGCTCGATGATACGGGTAGATACGCAGTATTTT. The full variable domain, its missing parts supplied by reference TRBV5-1 and TRBJ2-3, is KAGVTQTPRYLIKTRGQQVTLSCSPISGHRSVSWYQQTPGQGLQFLFEYFSETQRNKGNFPGRFSGRQFSNSRSEMNVSTLELGDSALYLCASSSMIRVDTQYFGPGTRLTVL.

The rearrangement uses TRBV7-6 and TRBJ2-3; TRBD2 matches at 11 bases. The germline V gene has CDR1 SGHVS and CDR2 FNYEAQ. V trimming: 3 bases; J trimming: 4 bases; junction bases outside the gene matches: 6. The CDR3 contains 16 residues. CDR3 residues: CASSLRLAGNADTQYF. CDR3 DNA: TGTGCCAGCAGCTTGCGACTAGCGGGGAACGCAGATACGCAGTATTTT.

This clonotype was counted ten times or more. The genes are TRBV2 and TRBJ2-2; D may be TRBD1 (5 bases). The germline CDR1 and CDR2 sequences are SNHLY and FYNNEI. The V and J ends lost 6 bases and 2 bases respectively, with 16 bases between them. This CDR3 has 16 residues. The CDR3 reads CASSVDSPYNTGELFF. The CDR3 nucleotides are TGTGCCAGCAGCGTCGACAGCCCCTATAACACCGGGGAGCTGTTTTTT. Drawing the rest from reference TRBV2 and TRBJ2-2, the complete variable domain is EPEVTQTPSHQVTQMGQEVILRCVPISNHLYFYWYRQILGQKVEFLVSFYNNEISEKSEIFDDQFSVERPDGSNFTLKIRSTKLEDSAMYFCASSVDSPYNTGELFFGEGSRLTVL.

The table lists this clonotype with many counts. The rearrangement links TRBV12-3 or TRBV12-4 to TRBJ2-2; 8 nucleotides agree with TRBD1. With V trimmed by 0 bases and J by 1 base, 1 base remained unmatched. The CDR3 is 16 amino acids. CDR3 region: CASSLAGQGNTGELFF. The CDR3 bases are TGTGCCAGCAGTTTAGCAGGACAGGGGAACACCGGGGAGCTGTTTTTT.

This clonotype was detected many times. The V gene is TRBV12-3 or TRBV12-4, the J gene TRBJ1-2; D may be TRBD1 (6 bases). This CDR3 spans 14 amino acids. V lost 7 bases, J lost 2 bases, and 14 bases lay in between. The CDR3 here is CASNHRDGNYGYTF. CDR3 DNA sequence: TGTGCCAGCAATCACAGGGATGGGAACTATGGCTACACCTTC.

This clonotype was seen more than once but under ten times. The J gene is TRBJ2-5, the V gene TRBV6-6; D is perhaps TRBD2 (7 bases). The CDR3 has 13 residues. In germline, CDR1 is MNHNY, CDR2 SVGAGI (reference sequence). V lost 4 bases to trimming and J lost 4 bases, with 10 bases between them. CDR3 in amino acids: CASSWGGLETQYF. For the CDR3, the DNA is TGTGCCAGCAGTTGGGGGGGCCTAGAGACCCAGTACTTC.

This clonotype was observed at least ten times. This sequence joins TRBV15 and TRBJ2-2; D is ambiguous. The CDR3 has 13 amino acids. Germline assignment: CDR1 LNHNV and CDR2 YYDKDF (reference sequence). The V and J ends lost 0 bases and 6 bases respectively, with 5 bases between them. Written as DNA, the CDR3 is TGTGCCACCAGCAGAGATAGTGCCGGGGAGCTGTTTTTT. Residues: CATSRDSAGELFF.

This clonotype was observed a handful of times. This chain uses TRBV5-5 with TRBJ2-1; TRBD2 matches at 8 bases. Losses at the gene ends were 4 bases for V and 6 bases for J; bases not matched to a gene: 9. The CDR3 covers 15 residues. Germline CDR1 is SGHKS and CDR2 is YYEKEE (reference sequence). The CDR3 DNA follows: TGTGCCAGCAGCCGCTCGGGGGGGCCAGGCAATGAGCAGTTCTTC. Translated, it gives CASSRSGGPGNEQFF. The full variable domain, with the rest looked up from reference TRBV5-5 and TRBJ2-1, is DAGVTQSPTHLIKTRGQQVTLRCSPISGHKSVSWYQQVLGQGPQFIFQYYEKEERGRGNFPDRFSARQFPNYSSELNVNALLLGDSALYLCASSRSGGPGNEQFFGPGTRLTVL.

Comment on this clonotype: One junction end does not reproduce the germline sequence, and a read error may be involved. This chain joins TRBV7-8 and TRBJ2-7; D assignment may be TRBD1 or TRBD2 (6 bases each). This CDR3 is built from 11 residues. Germline values: CDR1 SGHVS, CDR2 FQNEAQ. CDR3 residues: CASSSGARVNF. CDR3 sequence (DNA): TGTGCCAGCAGTTCGGGGGCGCGGGTTAACTTC.

This clonotype came up many times. The chain carries TRBV6-1 and TRBJ1-2; 7 bases agree with TRBD1. V was clipped by 4 bases and J by 8 bases; unmatched bases: 7. Germline V lookup: CDR1 MNHNS, CDR2 SASEGT. This CDR3 spans 13 amino acids. DNA of the CDR3: TGTGCCAGCAGTGCGACAGGGTGGGGAGGCTACACCTTC. Translation: CASSATGWGGYTF.

In regard to this clonotype: The junction differs from germline at one of its ends, possibly a read error. The chain recombines TRBV4-3 with TRBJ2-5; TRBD2 is a possible D gene (7 bases). This CDR3 has 15 residues. CDR1 is LGHNA and CDR2 is YSLEER in the germline V gene. The CDR3 sequence is CASSQGGGPTETQYF. CDR3 coding DNA: TGCGCCAGCAGTCAAGGGGGGGGGCCTACAGAGACCCAGTACTTC.

This clonotype came up many times. V gene TRBV12-3 or TRBV12-4 combines with J gene TRBJ1-1; D is unclear. This CDR3 spans 12 amino acids. Trimming shortened V by 3 bases and J by 1 base, and 3 bases separated the two germline ends. DNA for the CDR3: TGTGCCAGCAGTTTTAGGAACACTGAAGCTTTCTTT. This codes for CASSFRNTEAFF.

J is TRBJ2-1 and V is TRBV3-1; D might be TRBD1 or TRBD2, each matching 5 bases. This CDR3 is 16 amino acids long. V was trimmed by 1 base and J by 4 bases, leaving 14 bases between them. Germline lookup yields CDR1 LGHDT and CDR2 YNNKEL (reference sequence). CDR3 residues: CASSQGGAGLYNEQFF. The DNA for the CDR3 is TGTGCCAGCAGCCAAGGGGGCGCGGGTCTATACAATGAGCAGTTCTTC.

This clonotype occurred many times. The V gene is TRBV5-1, the J gene TRBJ2-1, with 9 nucleotides matching TRBD2. After removal of 0 bases from V and 5 bases from J, the junction contained 3 bases not matched to a gene. From germline, CDR1 is SGHRS and CDR2 YFSETQ. This CDR3 comprises 15 residues. CDR3 loop: CASSLVAGEDNEQFF. The CDR3 region has the DNA TGCGCCAGCAGCTTGGTAGCGGGGGAGGACAATGAGCAGTTCTTC.